The clone carrying this T cell receptor (beta chain) was detected only a few times. Its specificity is unknown. There are 18 residues in the CDR3. Germline V lookup: CDR1 SGHDN, CDR2 FVKESK. V was cut by 0 bases and J by 4 bases, with 20 bases left in between. This record belongs to a study of beta chain features in type 1 diabetes. One heparinised blood draw averaging roughly 100 mL was given by each donor. A CD45RO/CCR7/CD25/CD127/CD95/CD27 panel sorted naive, central memory, regulatory and stem cell-like memory CD4+ cells. Findings and caveats of the study: VDJ junctions from type 1 diabetes patients carried fewer insertions and larger deletions. In all four CD4+ subsets, TCRB CDR3 length was significantly, moderately reduced in type 1 diabetes.

What was sequenced were expressed TCRB transcripts, since all of the isolated RNA had been reverse transcribed. Profiling relied on immunoSEQ multiplex PCR, and the TCRdb table lists in-frame clones only, not all of them. The table lists hundreds of thousands of clones, more than 13% of them singletons. V is TRBV14 and J is TRBJ2-3; no firm D call. The source is a young man with type 1 diabetes. The sequenced material came from naive CD4+ T cells from blood. The CDR3 is CASSQDLGSLRGPDTQYF. The CDR3 DNA reads as TGTGCCAGCAGCCAAGATCTGGGGTCTCTCCGCGGCCCAGATACGCAGTATTTT.